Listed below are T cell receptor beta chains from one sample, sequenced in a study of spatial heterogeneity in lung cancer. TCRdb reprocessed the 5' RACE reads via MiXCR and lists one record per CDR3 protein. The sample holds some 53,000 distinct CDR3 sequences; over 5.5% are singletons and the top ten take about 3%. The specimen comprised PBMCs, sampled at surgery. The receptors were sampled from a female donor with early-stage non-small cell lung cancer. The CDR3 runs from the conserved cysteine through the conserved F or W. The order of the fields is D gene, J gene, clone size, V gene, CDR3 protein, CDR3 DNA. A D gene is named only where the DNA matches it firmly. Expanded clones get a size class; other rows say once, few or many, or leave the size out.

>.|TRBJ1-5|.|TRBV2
CASTPEGGANQPQHF
TGTGCCAGCACCCCTGAGGGGGGCGCGAATCAGCCCCAGCATTTT
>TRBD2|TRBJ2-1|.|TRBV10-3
CATMTSGGRENNEQFF
TGTGCCACGATGACTAGCGGGGGGCGGGAAAATAATGAGCAGTTCTTC
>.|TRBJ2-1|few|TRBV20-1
CSALSLSGSYNEQFF
TGCAGTGCCCTTAGCCTTTCGGGCTCCTACAATGAGCAGTTCTTC
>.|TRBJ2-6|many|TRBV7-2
CASAPSSGANVLTF
TGTGCCAGCGCCCCCAGCTCTGGGGCCAACGTCCTGACTTTC
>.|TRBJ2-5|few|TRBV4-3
CASSQGLGTQETQYF
TGCGCCAGCAGCCAAGGCCTGGGGACCCAAGAGACCCAGTACTTC
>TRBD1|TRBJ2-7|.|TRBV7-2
CASSRQGLANEQYF
TGTGCCAGCAGTCGACAGGGTCTTGCAAACGAGCAGTACTTC
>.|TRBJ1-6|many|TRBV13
CASRRSVKTGGNSPLHF
TGTGCCAGCAGGCGTAGCGTCAAGACTGGGGGTAATTCACCCCTCCACTTT
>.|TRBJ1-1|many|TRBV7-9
CASSLGQGSEAFF
TGTGCCAGCAGCTTAGGGCAGGGGTCTGAAGCTTTCTTT
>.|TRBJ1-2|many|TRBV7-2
CASSQRQEPGYTF
TGTGCCAGCAGTCAAAGACAGGAGCCTGGCTACACCTTC
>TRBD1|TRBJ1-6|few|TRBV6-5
CASSFSGTVYSPLHF
TGTGCCAGCAGTTTCTCCGGGACAGTGTATTCACCCCTCCACTTT
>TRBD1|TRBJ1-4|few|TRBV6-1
CASSIDRGANEKLFF
TGTGCCAGCAGTATAGACAGGGGAGCTAATGAAAAACTGTTTTTT
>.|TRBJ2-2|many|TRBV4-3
CASTKEGANTGELFF
TGCGCCAGCACAAAGGAGGGGGCGAACACCGGGGAGCTGTTTTTT
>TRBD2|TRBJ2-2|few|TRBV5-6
CASSLDKTSLNTGELFF
TGTGCCAGCAGCTTGGACAAGACTAGCCTGAACACCGGGGAGCTGTTTTTT
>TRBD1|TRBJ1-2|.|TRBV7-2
CASSFGQGRSGGYTF
TGTGCCAGCAGCTTCGGACAGGGGCGATCAGGGGGCTACACCTTC
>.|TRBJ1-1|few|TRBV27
CASSRNPGHEAFF
TGTGCCAGCAGTAGAAATCCGGGTCATGAAGCTTTCTTT
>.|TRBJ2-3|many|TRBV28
CATRDPFEDTQYF
TGTGCTACCAGGGACCCCTTTGAAGATACGCAGTATTTT
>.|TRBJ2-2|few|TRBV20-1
CSAPARDGSGELFF
TGCAGTGCTCCTGCCCGGGATGGTAGCGGGGAGCTGTTTTTT
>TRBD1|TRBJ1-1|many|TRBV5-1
CASSFKPSGGGTEAFF
TGCGCCAGCTCTTTTAAACCCTCAGGGGGAGGAACTGAAGCTTTCTTT
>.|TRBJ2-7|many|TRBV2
CASSDTDLEQYF
TGTGCCAGCAGTGACACCGATCTGGAGCAGTACTTC
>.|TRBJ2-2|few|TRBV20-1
CSAQRSGTGELFF
TGCAGTGCCCAGAGGTCGGGCACCGGGGAGCTGTTTTTT
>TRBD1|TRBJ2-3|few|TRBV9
CASSVTGTVSTDTQYF
TGTGCCAGCAGCGTCACCGGGACAGTATCCACAGATACGCAGTATTTT
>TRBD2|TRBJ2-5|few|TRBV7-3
CASSLLPLTSGGYQETQYF
TGTGCCAGCAGCTTACTCCCCCTCACTAGCGGGGGCTACCAAGAGACCCAGTACTTC
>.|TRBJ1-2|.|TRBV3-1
CASSQDLGYGYTF
TGTGCCAGCAGCCAAGATCTGGGGTATGGCTACACCTTC
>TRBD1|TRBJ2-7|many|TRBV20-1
CSALNPGQGSYEQYF
TGCAGTGCTCTGAACCCCGGACAGGGCTCCTACGAGCAGTACTTC
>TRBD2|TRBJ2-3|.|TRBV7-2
CASSPLAGVVTDTQYF
TGTGCCAGCAGCCCTTTAGCGGGGGTAGTCACAGATACGCAGTATTTT
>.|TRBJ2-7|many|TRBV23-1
CASSRPPSSYEQYF
TGCGCCAGCAGTCGGCCTCCCTCCTCCTACGAGCAGTACTTC
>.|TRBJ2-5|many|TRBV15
CATSSGRVGSQETQYF
TGTGCCACCAGCAGTGGCAGGGTAGGCTCCCAAGAGACCCAGTACTTC
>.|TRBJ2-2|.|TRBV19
CASSKDSTGELFF
TGTGCCAGTAGTAAGGACAGCACCGGGGAGCTGTTTTTT
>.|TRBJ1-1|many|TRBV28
CASSRQGYEAFF
TGTGCCAGCAGTCGGCAGGGTTATGAAGCTTTCTTT
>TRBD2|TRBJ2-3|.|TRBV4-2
CASSQDGRGVNTQYF
TGTGCCAGCAGCCAAGATGGGCGGGGGGTTAATACGCAGTATTTT
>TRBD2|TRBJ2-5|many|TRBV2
CASRRGGGVQETQYF
TGTGCCAGCCGTCGGGGCGGGGGGGTCCAAGAGACCCAGTACTTC
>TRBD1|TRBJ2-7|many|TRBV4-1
CASSQALTGLEQYF
TGCGCCAGCAGCCAAGCATTGACAGGGCTCGAGCAGTACTTC
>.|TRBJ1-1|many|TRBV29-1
CSVTVFLTGVEAFF
TGCAGCGTGACAGTCTTCTTAACGGGGGTTGAAGCTTTCTTT
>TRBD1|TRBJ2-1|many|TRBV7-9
CASSPKRQGNYNEQFF
TGTGCCAGCAGCCCCAAGCGACAGGGAAACTACAATGAGCAGTTCTTC
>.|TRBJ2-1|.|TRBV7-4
CASSKSGASSYNEQFF
TGTGCCAGCAGCAAATCGGGAGCCAGCTCCTACAATGAGCAGTTCTTC
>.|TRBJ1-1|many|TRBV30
CAWKRSVIAFF
TGTGCCTGGAAGAGGTCAGTTATCGCTTTCTTT
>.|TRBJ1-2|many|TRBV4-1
CASSQDPQVYGYTF
TGCGCCAGCAGCCAAGATCCCCAGGTCTATGGCTACACCTTC
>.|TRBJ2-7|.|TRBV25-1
CASSEWPPPYEQYF
TGTGCCAGCAGTGAATGGCCCCCTCCCTACGAGCAGTACTTC
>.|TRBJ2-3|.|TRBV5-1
CASSGSTDTQYF
TGCGCCAGCAGCGGTAGCACAGATACGCAGTATTTT
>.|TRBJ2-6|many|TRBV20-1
CSASPAGARRANVLTF
TGCAGTGCTAGCCCCGCGGGGGCCCGGAGGGCCAACGTCCTGACTTTC
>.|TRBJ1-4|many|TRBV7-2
CASSLSYPPDEKLFF
TGTGCCAGCAGCTTATCGTACCCACCAGATGAAAAACTGTTTTTT
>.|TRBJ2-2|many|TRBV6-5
CASSPGLSTGELFF
TGTGCCAGCAGCCCGGGACTTAGCACCGGGGAGCTGTTTTTT
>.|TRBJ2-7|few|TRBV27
CASGTWGRAGKEQYF
TGTGCCAGCGGGACCTGGGGCCGAGCAGGGAAAGAGCAGTACTTC